This entry lists 27 T cell receptor beta chains sequenced from one sample in a study of CD4 and CD8 cells across lung adenocarcinoma regions. Each CDR3 protein is one row after TCRdb ran MiXCR on the PCR reads. The sample has roughly 25,000 distinct CDR3 sequences, more than 40% seen once. Sample: CD8+ T cells from the center of a lung tumor. All receptors come from a male donor with lung adenocarcinoma. The CD4 and CD8 labels of this study may be unreliable.

The chain combines TRBV6-1 with TRBJ2-2, with 10 bases matching TRBD1. V was clipped by 5 bases and J by 5 bases; unmatched bases: 5. There are 15 residues in the CDR3. Germline CDR1 is MNHNS and CDR2 is SASEGT. The CDR3 protein is CASSRQGARTGELFF. The CDR3 DNA sequence: TGTGCCAGCAGTAGACAGGGGGCCAGGACCGGGGAGCTGTTTTTT.

Only a few counts were recorded for this clonotype. The CDR3 loop is CASSQGQGGSFEQYF. CDR3 DNA sequence: TGTGCCAGCAGCCAAGGACAGGGGGGAAGTTTCGAGCAGTACTTC. The J gene is TRBJ2-1, the V gene TRBV3-1; 9 bases line up with TRBD1. The J call may not be correct, given that the DNA end is closer to TRBJ2-7. Germline lookup yields CDR1 LGHDT and CDR2 YNNKEL (reference sequence). This CDR3 spans 15 amino acids.

By share, this clonotype ranks as medium-sized (0.01 to 0.1%). The CDR3 region has the DNA TGTGCCAGCAGTGGACTAGCGGGAGGAGATACGCAGTATTTT. Amino acids: CASSGLAGGDTQYF. J is TRBJ2-3 and V is TRBV6-1; 13 bases map to TRBD2. Looked up from germline, CDR1 is MNHNS and CDR2 is SASEGT. V shed 4 bases and J 5 bases; nucleotides not matched to a gene: 0. The CDR3 consists of 14 residues.

V gene TRBV7-2 combines with J gene TRBJ2-1; 9 bases are a match to TRBD2. CDR1 and CDR2 from the germline V gene are SGHTA and FQGNSA. V was clipped by 4 bases and J by 6 bases; unmatched bases: 7. CDR3 size: 15 residues. In DNA, the CDR3 is TGTGCCAGCAGCTCCGGGACTAGCCGGACCAATGAGCAGTTCTTC. Protein sequence: CASSSGTSRTNEQFF.

This chain links TRBV14 with TRBJ2-1; 14 bases align to TRBD2. The CDR3 spans 16 residues. The J segment lost 10 bases and the V segment lost 4 bases, leaving 9 bases of the junction unmatched. CDR1 is SGHDN, CDR2 FVKESK, per germline. CDR3 loop: CASSLLTSGRAREQFF. CDR3 nucleotides: TGTGCCAGCAGCCTTCTGACTAGCGGGAGGGCCCGAGAGCAGTTCTTC.

This clonotype has at least ten counts. The chain links TRBV28 to TRBJ1-3; tentative D call: TRBD1 (5 bases). Deletions cut 6 bases from V and 0 bases from J, with 9 bases between. The CDR3 length is 14 residues. Looked up from germline, CDR1 is MDHEN and CDR2 is SYDVKM. The CDR3, as DNA: TGTGCCAGCAGACGGGGGAGCTCTGGAAACACCATATATTTT. Translation gives CASRRGSSGNTIYF.

This clonotype turned up a few times. This rearrangement joins TRBV11-3 to TRBJ2-1, with TRBD1 as a possible D gene (5 bases). The CDR3 has 14 residues. CDR1 and CDR2 from the germline V gene are SGHNT and YENEEA. V gave up 5 bases and J gave up 9 bases, with 17 bases separating them. The CDR3 bases are TGTGCCAGCAGCCTGGCCCCAGGGAATGTTGAGCAGTTCTTC. Its translation: CASSLAPGNVEQFF.

In its sample, this clonotype is medium-sized. The J gene is TRBJ2-4, the V gene TRBV12-5; tentative D call: TRBD1 (6 bases). Between the trimmed V and J ends, which lost 5 bases and 14 bases, there was a span of 16 bases. This CDR3 is 12 amino acids long. CDR1 and CDR2 (germline): LGHNT, FRNRAP. CDR3 sequence: CASGPGEGVKYF. The CDR3 bases are TGTGCTAGTGGTCCTGGTGAGGGGGTCAAGTACTTC. Looking up the rest from reference TRBV12-5 and TRBJ2-4 gives the full variable domain: DARVTQTPRHKVTEMGQEVTMRCQPILGHNTVFWYRQTMMQGLELLAYFRNRAPLDDSGMPKDRFSAEMPDATLATLKIQPSEPRDSAVYFCASGPGEGVKYFGAGTRLSVL.

The chain recombines TRBV7-3 with TRBJ2-3; D is perhaps TRBD2 (7 bases). The CDR3 totals 13 residues. The V end was cut by 5 bases, the J end by 2 bases, with 8 bases between. Germline CDR1 is SGHTA and CDR2 is FQGTGA. The CDR3 region has the DNA TGTGCCAGCAGCGCGGGGGCCACAGATACGCAGTATTTT. It yields the protein CASSAGATDTQYF.

In this sample, this clonotype turned up once. Relative to the germline gene, one junction end is altered; a read error may explain this. This chain connects TRBV6-4 to TRBJ2-5; D may be TRBD2 (6 bases). The CDR3 is 14 residues long. Germline-derived CDR1 and CDR2 are MRHNA and SNTAGT. CDR3 DNA sequence: TGTGCGGGCAGTGGGACTCGTGGGAAAGAGACCCAGTATTTC. The encoded protein is CAGSGTRGKETQYF.

The J gene is TRBJ2-7, the V gene TRBV6-1, with TRBD2 matching over 12 bases. Per germline, CDR1 MNHNS and CDR2 SASEGT. Germline trimming cut 5 bases from V and 0 bases from J; bases unmatched to any gene: 2. The CDR3 sequence is 15 residues long. The CDR3 DNA reads as TGTGCCAGCAGTCTGACTAGCGGGAGCTCCTACGAGCAGTACTTC. Its protein is CASSLTSGSSYEQYF.

This clonotype appeared once. V and J are TRBV19 and TRBJ2-1; D ambiguous. The end of the DNA is better explained by TRBJ2-5, so the J call may be wrong. Germline CDR1 and CDR2: LNHDA and SQIVND (reference sequence). The CDR3 spans 15 residues. The CDR3, as DNA: TGTGCCAGTAGTATAGCCGGCAGATCCCAAGAGACCCAGTACTTC. It is translated as CASSIAGRSQETQYF.

This clonotype was counted at least ten times. The chain carries TRBV6-1 and TRBJ2-3, with D hard to call. V was clipped by 3 bases and J by 0 bases, with 13 bases between them. The V gene's germline CDR1 is MNHNS and CDR2 SASEGT. CDR3 length: 16 residues. As DNA, the CDR3 is TGTGCCAGCAGTGAGGCTAGTATAGCTAGCACAGATACGCAGTATTTT. As protein: CASSEASIASTDTQYF.

As concerns this clonotype: At one of its ends the junction is not consistent with the germline gene, which may arise from a read error. This chain links TRBV27 with TRBJ2-3; 8 nucleotides align to TRBD1. The CDR3 has 14 residues. The germline V gene encodes CDR1 MNHEY and CDR2 SMNVEV (reference sequence). Here the CDR3 reads CAGRGLSAKNTQYF. The DNA of the CDR3 is TGTGCCGGCAGGGGGCTGTCAGCCAAAAACACGCAGTATTTT.

This clonotype appeared a few times. V usage is TRBV27 and J usage is TRBJ2-1, with D possibly being TRBD2 (5 bases). The DNA end is a closer match to TRBJ2-7, so the J assignment may be wrong. The CDR3 length is 14 residues. CDR1 is MNHEY, CDR2 SMNVEV, per germline (reference sequence). CDR3 amino acids: CASSLERVGYEQYF. CDR3 coding DNA: TGTGCCAGCAGTTTGGAGAGGGTCGGCTACGAGCAGTACTTC.

Note on this clonotype: Relative to the germline gene, one junction end is altered; a read error may explain this. The chain uses TRBV6-1 and TRBJ2-6; 9 bases map to TRBD1. The germline gives CDR1 MNHNS, CDR2 SASEGT. There are 15 residues in the CDR3. As DNA, the CDR3 is TGTGCCAGTAATCCGGGACAGGGAAAGGCCAACGTCCTGACCTTC. It specifies CASNPGQGKANVLTF.

The rearrangement links TRBV6-1 to TRBJ2-3, with no clear D. TRBJ2-7 explains the end of the DNA better; the J call may be wrong. The CDR3 consists of 11 residues. Germline CDR1 and CDR2: MNHNS and SASEGT. The CDR3 sequence is CGIELTDTQYF. CDR3 in DNA: TGTGGCATCGAACTCACAGATACGCAGTACTTC.

The chain joins TRBV3-1 to TRBJ1-2; TRBD1 agrees at 9 bases. V shed 2 bases and J 13 bases; nucleotides not matched to a gene: 5. The CDR3 contains 12 residues. Germline assignment: CDR1 LGHDT and CDR2 YNNKEL (reference sequence). The CDR3 is CASSQLGQGTTF. CDR3 coding DNA: TGTGCCAGCAGCCAACTGGGACAGGGAACCACCTTC.

This clonotype was detected many times. V is TRBV12-3 or TRBV12-4 and J is TRBJ2-4; D is perhaps TRBD2 (5 bases). The CDR3 sequence is 14 residues long. Trimming pared 3 bases from V and 1 base from J, leaving 7 bases between. This CDR3 reads CASSLSGAKNIQYF. The CDR3 nucleotides are TGTGCCAGCAGTTTGTCGGGGGCCAAAAACATTCAGTACTTC.

This chain uses TRBV6-1 with TRBJ2-1; TRBD2 agrees at 10 bases. Trimming took 4 bases from V and 10 from J; bases not matched to a gene: 13. This CDR3 spans 16 amino acids. Germline CDR1 is MNHNS and CDR2 is SASEGT. CDR3 loop: CASSARLAGVTVEQFF. The CDR3, as DNA: TGTGCCAGCAGTGCCAGACTAGCGGGTGTAACGGTCGAGCAGTTCTTC.

This clonotype has a count of ten or more. The chain combines TRBV6-4 with TRBJ2-1; 10 nucleotides line up with TRBD2. Germline V CDR1 and CDR2: MRHNA, SNTAGT. The V segment lost 8 bases and the J segment 10 bases; nucleotides outside the gene matches: 11. The CDR3 has 14 amino acids. Here the CDR3 reads CASASLAGAGEQFF. CDR3 in DNA: TGTGCCAGCGCCTCGCTAGCGGGAGCTGGGGAGCAGTTCTTC.

In this sample, this clonotype turned up many times. CDR3 sequence: CASSPYTGTYEQYF. The CDR3, as DNA: TGCGCCAGCAGCCCCTACACCGGAACCTACGAGCAGTACTTC. The chain combines TRBV4-1 with TRBJ2-7; no reliable D call. Germline CDR1 and CDR2: MGHRA and YSYEKL. The CDR3 is made up of 14 amino acids. V was clipped by 4 bases and J by 2 bases, with 12 bases between them.

Comment on this clonotype: Mismatch with germline at one junction end may stem from a read error. This chain uses TRBV6-1 with TRBJ2-4; weak D call: TRBD1 (6 bases). Germline values: CDR1 MNHNS, CDR2 SASEGT. This CDR3 is built from 14 residues. CDR3 region: CAGSGGGGKDIQYF. CDR3 nucleotide sequence: TGTGCGGGCAGTGGGGGTGGGGGCAAAGACATTCAGTACTTC.

This clonotype showed up many times. The V call is TRBV9, the J call TRBJ2-1; 8 nucleotides align to TRBD2. The CDR3 covers 14 residues. With 2 bases clipped from V and 7 bases from J, the junction kept 5 bases outside the gene matches. CDR1 and CDR2 from the germline V gene are SGDLS and YYNGEE. CDR3 protein: CASSVREGLNEQFF. CDR3 in DNA: TGTGCCAGCAGCGTTCGGGAGGGCCTGAATGAGCAGTTCTTC.

This clonotype has ten or more counts. The chain links TRBV18 to TRBJ2-1; 9 bases align to TRBD2. V trimming: 5 bases; J trimming: 8 bases; junction bases outside the gene matches: 13. CDR3 length: 16 residues. Germline CDR1 KGHSH, CDR2 LQKENI. CDR3: CASSASSGTSIHEQFF. In nucleotides, the CDR3 is TGTGCCAGCTCAGCATCGTCCGGGACTAGCATCCATGAGCAGTTCTTC. The full variable domain, its missing parts supplied by reference TRBV18 and TRBJ2-1, is NAGVMQNPRHLVRRRGQEARLRCSPMKGHSHVYWYRQLPEEGLKFMVYLQKENIIDESGMPKERFSAEFPKEGPSILRIQQVVRGDSAAYFCASSASSGTSIHEQFFGPGTRLTVL.

The rearrangement joins TRBV6-5 to TRBJ2-4; D unresolved. The V end was cut by 4 bases, the J end by 5 bases, with 18 bases between. The germline gives CDR1 MNHEY, CDR2 SVGAGI. The CDR3 is 16 residues long. The CDR3 loop is CASSSLASIRENIQYF. The CDR3 nucleotides read TGTGCCAGCAGTTCGTTGGCTAGTATTAGGGAAAACATTCAGTACTTC.

Only a few counts were recorded for this clonotype. The genes are TRBV27 and TRBJ1-6, with 7 bases identical to TRBD1. V lost 5 bases, J lost 3 bases, and 1 base stayed unmatched. This CDR3 contains 14 residues. CDR1 and CDR2 from the germline V gene are MNHEY and SMNVEV (reference sequence). For the CDR3, the DNA is TGTGCCAGCAGTAGACAGGGCTATAATTCACCCCTCCACTTT. Protein sequence: CASSRQGYNSPLHF.